Sequencing of this T cell receptor (beta chain) was carried out in a study of blood T cell repertoires in COVID-19. Study-wide context: Acute-phase and convalescent COVID-19 samples originated in the United States, Italy and Spain. The analysed material was cDNA or gDNA that came from T cells, B-cell-depleted T cells, or PBMCs.

In the original analysis: Amplification of reference gene primers provided the estimated nucleated cell counts. Profiling relied on immunoSEQ multiplex PCR, and the TCRdb table lists in-frame clones only, not all of them. V, J and clone size are taken as reported in that table, and D and trimming were inferred from the DNA itself. This table holds 27,000 or so clones, roughly nine tenths found once. The germline gives CDR1 MNHEY, CDR2 SVGAGI. Between the trimmed V and J ends, which lost 11 bases and 8 bases, there was a span of 16 bases. The CDR3 loop spans 12 amino acids. The material sequenced was peripheral blood. This clonotype was obtained from a human donor with active COVID-19. The donor label of this sample is uncertain. The V and J genes are TRBV6-5 and TRBJ2-1; a weak D match, TRBD2 (6 bases). The CDR3 spells CAGGTGVDEQFF. In DNA, the CDR3 is TGTGCCGGTGGGACGGGGGTGGATGAGCAGTTCTTC.